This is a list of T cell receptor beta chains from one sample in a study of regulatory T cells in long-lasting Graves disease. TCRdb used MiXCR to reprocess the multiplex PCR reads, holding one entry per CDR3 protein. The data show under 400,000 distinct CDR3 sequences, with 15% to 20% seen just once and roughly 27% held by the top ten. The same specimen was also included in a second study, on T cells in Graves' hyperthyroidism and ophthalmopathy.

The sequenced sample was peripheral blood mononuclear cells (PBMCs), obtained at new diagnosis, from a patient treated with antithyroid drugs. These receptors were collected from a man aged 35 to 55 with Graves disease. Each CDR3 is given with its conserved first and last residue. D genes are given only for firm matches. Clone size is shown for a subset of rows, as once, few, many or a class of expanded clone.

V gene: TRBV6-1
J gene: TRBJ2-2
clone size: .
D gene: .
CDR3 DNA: TGTGCCAGCGGGAGGACACCTAACACCGGGGAGCTGTTTTTT
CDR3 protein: CASGRTPNTGELFF

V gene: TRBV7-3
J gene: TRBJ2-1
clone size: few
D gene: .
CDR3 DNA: TGTGCCAGCAGCCAGGGCGGACAGCAGTTCTTC
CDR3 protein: CASSQGGQQFF

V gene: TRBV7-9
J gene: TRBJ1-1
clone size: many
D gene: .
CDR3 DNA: TGTGCCAGCAGCGGGGAGCTAAATACTGAAGCTTTCTTT
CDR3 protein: CASSGELNTEAFF

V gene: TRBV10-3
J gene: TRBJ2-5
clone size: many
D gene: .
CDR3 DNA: TGTGCCATCAGTGAGTCGAGCGTGGACCCATCAGGGACCCAGTACTTC
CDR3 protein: CAISESSVDPSGTQYF

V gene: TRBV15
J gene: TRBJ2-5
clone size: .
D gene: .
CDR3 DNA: TGTGCCACCAGCAGGGGAATACCGGCGGGCCGAGAGACCCAGTACTTC
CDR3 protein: CATSRGIPAGRETQYF

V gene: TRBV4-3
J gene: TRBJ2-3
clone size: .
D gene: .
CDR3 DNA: TGCGCCAGCAGCCAAGGGCGGGGCACAGATACGCAGTATTTT
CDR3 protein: CASSQGRGTDTQYF

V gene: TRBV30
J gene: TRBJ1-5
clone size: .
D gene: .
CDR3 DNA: TGTGCCTGGAGCGAGGGTTGGCAGCCCCAGCATTTT
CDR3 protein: CAWSEGWQPQHF

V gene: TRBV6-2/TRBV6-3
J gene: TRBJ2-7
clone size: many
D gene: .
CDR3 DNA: TGTGCCGGCAGTGTCGACTGGACCAGTTCCTACGAGCAGTACTTC
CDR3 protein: CAGSVDWTSSYEQYF

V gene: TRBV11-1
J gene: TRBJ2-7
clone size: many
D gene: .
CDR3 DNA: TGTGCCAGCAGCTTAAGGCGCGCGGACTACGAGCAGTACTTC
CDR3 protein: CASSLRRADYEQYF

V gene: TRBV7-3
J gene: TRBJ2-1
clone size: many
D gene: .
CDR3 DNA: TGTGCCAGCAGCGGGTCTGGTTTCGATGAGCAGTTCTTC
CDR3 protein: CASSGSGFDEQFF

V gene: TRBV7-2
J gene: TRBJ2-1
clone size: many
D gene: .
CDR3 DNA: TGTGCCAGCAGCTTACTAGGGGTTTCGTACAATGAGCAGTTCTTC
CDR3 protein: CASSLLGVSYNEQFF

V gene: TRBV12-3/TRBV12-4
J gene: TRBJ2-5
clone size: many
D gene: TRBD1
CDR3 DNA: TGTGCCAGCACCCTCCAAGGGGGCCTTGAGACCCAGTACTTC
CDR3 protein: CASTLQGGLETQYF